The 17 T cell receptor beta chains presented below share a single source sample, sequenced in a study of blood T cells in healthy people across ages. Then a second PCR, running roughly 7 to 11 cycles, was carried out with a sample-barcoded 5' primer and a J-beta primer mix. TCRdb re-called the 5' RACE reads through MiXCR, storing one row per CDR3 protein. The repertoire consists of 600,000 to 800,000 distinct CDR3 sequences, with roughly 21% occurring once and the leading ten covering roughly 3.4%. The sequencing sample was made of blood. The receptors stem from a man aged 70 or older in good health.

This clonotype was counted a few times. The CDR3 DNA is TGTGCCAGCAGCTTGGGGGACAGGGTCAACAATGAGCAGTTCTTC. This sequence encodes CASSLGDRVNNEQFF. The chain combines TRBV7-2 with TRBJ2-1, with TRBD1 matching over 9 bases. The CDR3 spans 15 residues. Looked up from germline, CDR1 is SGHTA and CDR2 is FQGNSA. Trimming took 3 bases from V and 5 from J; bases not matched to a gene: 5.

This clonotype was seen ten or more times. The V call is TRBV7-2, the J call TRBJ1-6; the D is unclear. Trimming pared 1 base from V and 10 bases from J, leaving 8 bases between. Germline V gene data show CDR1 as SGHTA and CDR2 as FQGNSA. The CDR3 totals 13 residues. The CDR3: CASSLGVSSPLHF. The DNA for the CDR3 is TGTGCCAGCAGCTTAGGGGTGAGCTCACCCCTCCACTTT.

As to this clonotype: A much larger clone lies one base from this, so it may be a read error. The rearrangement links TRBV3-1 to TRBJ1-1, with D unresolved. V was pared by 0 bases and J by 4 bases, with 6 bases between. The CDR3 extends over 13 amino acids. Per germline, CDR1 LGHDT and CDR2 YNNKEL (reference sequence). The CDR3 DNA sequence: TGTGCCAGCAGCCAAGACAGGAGCACTGAAGCTTTCTTT. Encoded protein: CASSQDRSTEAFF.

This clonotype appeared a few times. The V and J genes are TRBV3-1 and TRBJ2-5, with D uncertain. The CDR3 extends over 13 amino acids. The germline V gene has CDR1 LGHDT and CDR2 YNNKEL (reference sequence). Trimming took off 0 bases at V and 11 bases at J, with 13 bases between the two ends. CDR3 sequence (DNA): TGTGCCAGCAGCCAAGACTACGAGTCTTGGCAGTACTTC. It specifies CASSQDYESWQYF.

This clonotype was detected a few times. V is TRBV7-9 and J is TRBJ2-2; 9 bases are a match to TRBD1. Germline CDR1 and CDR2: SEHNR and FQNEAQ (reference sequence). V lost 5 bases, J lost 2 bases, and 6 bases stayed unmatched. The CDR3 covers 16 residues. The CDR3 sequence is CASSPRTGENTGELFF. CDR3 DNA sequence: TGTGCCAGCAGCCCACGGACAGGGGAAAACACCGGGGAGCTGTTTTTT.

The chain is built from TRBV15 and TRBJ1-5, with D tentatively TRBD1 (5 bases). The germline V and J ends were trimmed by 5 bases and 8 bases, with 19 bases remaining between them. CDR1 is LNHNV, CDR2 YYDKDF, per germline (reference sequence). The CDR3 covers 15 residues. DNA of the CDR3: TGTGCCACCAGCGGTCAGGGAATTCGCTCGGAGCCCCAGCATTTT. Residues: CATSGQGIRSEPQHF.

CDR3 nucleotides: TGTGCCAGCAGCGCGAAGACAGGGGGCCTTTACAATGAGCAGTTCTTC. This sequence encodes CASSAKTGGLYNEQFF. The chain has TRBV5-6 and TRBJ2-1, with 10 bases aligning to TRBD1. The CDR3 length is 16 residues. Germline trimming cut 4 bases from V and 4 bases from J; bases unmatched to any gene: 8. Germline CDR1 is SGHDT and CDR2 is YYEEEE. The full variable domain, with the rest looked up from reference TRBV5-6 and TRBJ2-1, is DAGVTQSPTHLIKTRGQQVTLRCSPKSGHDTVSWYQQALGQGPQFIFQYYEEEERQRGNFPDRFSGHQFPNYSSELNVNALLLGDSALYLCASSAKTGGLYNEQFFGPGTRLTVL.

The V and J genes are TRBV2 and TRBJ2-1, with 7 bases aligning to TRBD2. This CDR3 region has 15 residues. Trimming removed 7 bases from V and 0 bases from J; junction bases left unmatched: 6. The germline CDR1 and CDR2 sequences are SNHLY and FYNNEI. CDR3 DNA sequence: TGTGCCAGCAAATGGCGGGGGAGCTCCTACAATGAGCAGTTCTTC. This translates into CASKWRGSSYNEQFF.

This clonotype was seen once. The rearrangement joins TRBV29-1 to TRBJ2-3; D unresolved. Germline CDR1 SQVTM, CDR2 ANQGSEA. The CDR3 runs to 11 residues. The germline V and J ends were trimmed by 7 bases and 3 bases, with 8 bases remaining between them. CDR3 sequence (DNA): TGCAGCGGCTCACTGACAGATACGCAGTATTTT. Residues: CSGSLTDTQYF.

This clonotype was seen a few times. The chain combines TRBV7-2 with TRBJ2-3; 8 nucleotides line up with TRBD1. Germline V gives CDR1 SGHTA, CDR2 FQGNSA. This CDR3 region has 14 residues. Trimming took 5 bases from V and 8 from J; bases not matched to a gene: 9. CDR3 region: CASSPTGVGGTQYF. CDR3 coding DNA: TGTGCCAGCAGCCCGACAGGGGTGGGGGGTACGCAGTATTTT.

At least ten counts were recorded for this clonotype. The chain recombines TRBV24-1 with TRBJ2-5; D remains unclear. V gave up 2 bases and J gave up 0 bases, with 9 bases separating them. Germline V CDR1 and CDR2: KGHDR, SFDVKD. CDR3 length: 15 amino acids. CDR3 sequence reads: CATSDWVKHQETQYF. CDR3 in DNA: TGTGCCACCAGTGATTGGGTGAAACACCAAGAGACCCAGTACTTC.

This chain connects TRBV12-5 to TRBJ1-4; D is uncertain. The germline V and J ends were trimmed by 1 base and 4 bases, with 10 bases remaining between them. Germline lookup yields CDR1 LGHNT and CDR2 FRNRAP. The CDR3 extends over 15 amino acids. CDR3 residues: CASGLAGIYNEKLFF. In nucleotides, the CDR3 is TGTGCTAGTGGTTTGGCTGGGATCTATAATGAAAAACTGTTTTTT.

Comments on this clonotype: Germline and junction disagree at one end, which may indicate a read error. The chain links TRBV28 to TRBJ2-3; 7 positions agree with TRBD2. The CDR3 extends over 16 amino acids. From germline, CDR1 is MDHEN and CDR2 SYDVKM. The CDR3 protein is CASSFGLADSTDTQCF. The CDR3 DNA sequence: TGTGCCAGCAGTTTTGGGCTAGCGGATAGCACAGATACGCAGTGTTTT.

CDR3 amino acids: CASSPGLAGSAGELFF. CDR3 bases: TGTGCCAGCAGCCCCGGACTAGCGGGAAGTGCCGGGGAGCTGTTTTTT. The rearrangement links TRBV11-2 to TRBJ2-2; 12 positions match TRBD2. The CDR3 sequence is 16 residues long. Per germline, CDR1 SGHAT and CDR2 FQNNGV. The junction had 7 bases not matched to a gene; V was cut back by 5 bases and J by 6 bases.

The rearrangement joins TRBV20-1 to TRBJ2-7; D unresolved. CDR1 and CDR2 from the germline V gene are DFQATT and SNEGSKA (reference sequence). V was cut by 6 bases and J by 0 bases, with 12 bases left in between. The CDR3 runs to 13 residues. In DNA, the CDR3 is TGCAGTGCCCAGTCTCCTAGCTCCTACGAGCAGTACTTC. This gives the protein CSAQSPSSYEQYF.

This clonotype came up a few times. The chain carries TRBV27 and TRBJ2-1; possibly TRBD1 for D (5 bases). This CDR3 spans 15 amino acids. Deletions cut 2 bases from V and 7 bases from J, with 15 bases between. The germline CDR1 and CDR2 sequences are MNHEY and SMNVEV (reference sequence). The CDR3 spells CASSLGQGELNEQFF. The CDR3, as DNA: TGTGCCAGCAGTTTAGGCCAGGGCGAGTTGAATGAGCAGTTCTTC.

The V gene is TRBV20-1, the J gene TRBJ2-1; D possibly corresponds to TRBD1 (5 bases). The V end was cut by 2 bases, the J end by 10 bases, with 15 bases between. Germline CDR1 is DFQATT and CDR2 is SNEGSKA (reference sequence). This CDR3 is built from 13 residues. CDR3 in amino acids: CSARPGAAVEQFF. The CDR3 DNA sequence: TGCAGTGCTAGACCTGGGGCGGCGGTAGAGCAGTTCTTC.